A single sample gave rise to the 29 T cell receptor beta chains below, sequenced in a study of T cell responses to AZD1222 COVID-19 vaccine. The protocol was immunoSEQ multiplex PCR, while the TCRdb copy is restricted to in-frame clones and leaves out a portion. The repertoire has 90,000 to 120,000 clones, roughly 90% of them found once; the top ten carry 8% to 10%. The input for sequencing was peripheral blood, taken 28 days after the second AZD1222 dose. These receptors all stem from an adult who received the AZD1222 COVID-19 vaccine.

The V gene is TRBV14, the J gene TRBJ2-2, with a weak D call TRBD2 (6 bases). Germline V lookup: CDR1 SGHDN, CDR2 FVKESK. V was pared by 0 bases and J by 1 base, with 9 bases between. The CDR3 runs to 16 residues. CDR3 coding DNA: TGTGCCAGCAGCCAAGAAGGTAGCGGGAACACCGGGGAGCTGTTTTTT. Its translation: CASSQEGSGNTGELFF.

Here the CDR3 reads CASSQDQGLGEQYF. The CDR3 DNA follows: TGTGCCAGCAGCCAAGACCAAGGGCTGGGCGAGCAGTACTTC. The chain couples TRBV3-1 (or the pseudogene TRBV3-2) to TRBJ2-7; no definite D call. The germline CDR1 and CDR2 sequences are LGHDT and YNNKEL (reference sequence). V was cut by 0 bases and J by 6 bases, with 12 bases left in between. CDR3 length: 14 residues.

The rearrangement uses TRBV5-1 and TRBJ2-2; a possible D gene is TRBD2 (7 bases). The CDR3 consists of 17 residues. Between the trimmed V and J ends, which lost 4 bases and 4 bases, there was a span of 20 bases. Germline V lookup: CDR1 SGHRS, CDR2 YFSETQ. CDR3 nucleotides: TGCGCCAGCAGCCTTCCTAGGGGGGGCGAAAGCACCGGGGAGCTGTTTTTT. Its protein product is CASSLPRGGESTGELFF.

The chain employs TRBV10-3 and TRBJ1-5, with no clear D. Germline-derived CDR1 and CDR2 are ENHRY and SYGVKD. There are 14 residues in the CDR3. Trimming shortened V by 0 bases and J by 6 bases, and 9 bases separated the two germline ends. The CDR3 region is CAISESKLGQPQHF. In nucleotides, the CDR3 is TGTGCCATCAGTGAGTCGAAGCTGGGTCAGCCCCAGCATTTT.

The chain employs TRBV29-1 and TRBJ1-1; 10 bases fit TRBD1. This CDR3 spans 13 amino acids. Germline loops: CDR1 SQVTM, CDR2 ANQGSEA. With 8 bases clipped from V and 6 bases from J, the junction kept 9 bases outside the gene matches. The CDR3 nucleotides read TGCAGCTCTGCCGGGACAGGGGCCGCTGAAGCTTTCTTT. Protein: CSSAGTGAAEAFF.

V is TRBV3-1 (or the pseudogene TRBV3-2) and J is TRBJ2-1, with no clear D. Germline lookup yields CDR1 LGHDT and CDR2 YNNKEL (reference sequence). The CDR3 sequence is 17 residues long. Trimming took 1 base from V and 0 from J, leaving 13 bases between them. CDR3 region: CASSQGHVQSSYNEQFF. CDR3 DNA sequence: TGTGCCAGCAGCCAAGGGCACGTCCAGAGCTCCTACAATGAGCAGTTCTTC.

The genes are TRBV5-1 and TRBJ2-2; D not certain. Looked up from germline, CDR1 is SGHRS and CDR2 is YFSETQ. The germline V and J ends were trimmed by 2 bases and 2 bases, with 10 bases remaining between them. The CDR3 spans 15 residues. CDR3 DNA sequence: TGCGCCAGCAGCTTCTGGTCAGCTAACACCGGGGAGCTGTTTTTT. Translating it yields CASSFWSANTGELFF.

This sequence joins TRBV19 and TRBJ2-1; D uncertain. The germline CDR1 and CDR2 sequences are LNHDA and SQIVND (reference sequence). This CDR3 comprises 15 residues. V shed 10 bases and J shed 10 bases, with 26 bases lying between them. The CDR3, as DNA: TGTGCCACCTCCCTAACTATCCAGAAGTCGAACGAGCAGTTCTTC. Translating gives CATSLTIQKSNEQFF.

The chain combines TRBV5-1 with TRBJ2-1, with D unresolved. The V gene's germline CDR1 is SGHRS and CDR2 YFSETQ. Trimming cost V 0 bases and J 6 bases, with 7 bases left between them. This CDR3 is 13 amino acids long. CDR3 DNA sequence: TGCGCCAGCAGCTTGGGGTCAGGCAATGAGCAGTTCTTC. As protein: CASSLGSGNEQFF.

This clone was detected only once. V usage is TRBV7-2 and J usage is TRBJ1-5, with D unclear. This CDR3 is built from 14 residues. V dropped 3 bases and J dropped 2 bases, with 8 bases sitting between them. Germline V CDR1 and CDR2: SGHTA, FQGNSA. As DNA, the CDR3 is TGTGCCAGCAGCTTCTACAGTGGCAATCAGCCCCAGCATTTT. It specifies CASSFYSGNQPQHF.

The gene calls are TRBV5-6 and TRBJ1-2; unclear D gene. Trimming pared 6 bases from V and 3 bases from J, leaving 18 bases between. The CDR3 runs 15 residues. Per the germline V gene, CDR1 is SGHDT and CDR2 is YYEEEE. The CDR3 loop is CASTSQREGYYGYTF. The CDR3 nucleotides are TGTGCCAGCACCTCCCAGAGGGAAGGTTACTATGGCTACACCTTC.

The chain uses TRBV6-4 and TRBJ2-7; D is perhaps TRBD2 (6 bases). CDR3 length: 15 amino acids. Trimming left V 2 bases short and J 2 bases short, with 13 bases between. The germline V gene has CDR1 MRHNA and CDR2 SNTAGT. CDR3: CASSDLSEGPYEQYF. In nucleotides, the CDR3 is TGTGCCAGCAGTGACCTGTCGGAGGGCCCCTACGAGCAGTACTTC.

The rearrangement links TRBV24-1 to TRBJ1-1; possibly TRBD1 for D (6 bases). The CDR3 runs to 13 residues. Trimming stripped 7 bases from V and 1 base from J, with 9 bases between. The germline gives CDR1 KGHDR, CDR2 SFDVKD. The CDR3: CATRRQENTEAFF. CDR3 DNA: TGTGCCACCAGGCGACAGGAGAACACTGAAGCTTTCTTT.

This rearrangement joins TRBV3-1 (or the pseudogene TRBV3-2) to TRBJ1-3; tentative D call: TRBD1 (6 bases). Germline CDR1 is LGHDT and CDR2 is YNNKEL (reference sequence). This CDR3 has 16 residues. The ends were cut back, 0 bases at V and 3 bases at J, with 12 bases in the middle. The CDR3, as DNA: TGTGCCAGCAGCCAAGATTCCAGGGGAGGTGGAAACACCATATATTTT. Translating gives CASSQDSRGGGNTIYF.

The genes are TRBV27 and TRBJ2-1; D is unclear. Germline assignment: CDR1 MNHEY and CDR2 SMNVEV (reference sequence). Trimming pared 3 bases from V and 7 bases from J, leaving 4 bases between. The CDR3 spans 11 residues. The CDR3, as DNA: TGTGCCAGCAGTTTTATAAATGAGCAGTTCTTC. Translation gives CASSFINEQFF.

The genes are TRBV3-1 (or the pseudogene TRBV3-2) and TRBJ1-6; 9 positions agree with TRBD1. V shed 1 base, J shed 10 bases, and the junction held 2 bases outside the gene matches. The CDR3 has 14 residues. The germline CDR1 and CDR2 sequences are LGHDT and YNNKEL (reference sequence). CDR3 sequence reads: CASSQATGGSPLHF. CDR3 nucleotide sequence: TGTGCCAGCAGCCAAGCGACAGGGGGGTCACCCCTCCACTTT.

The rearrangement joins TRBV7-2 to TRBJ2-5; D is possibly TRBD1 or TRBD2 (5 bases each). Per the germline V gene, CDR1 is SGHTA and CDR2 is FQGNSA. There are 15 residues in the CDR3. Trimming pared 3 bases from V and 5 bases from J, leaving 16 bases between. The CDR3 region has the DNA TGTGCCAGCAGCTTTGGGGCTCGGGGCGCGGAGACCCAGTACTTC. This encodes CASSFGARGAETQYF.

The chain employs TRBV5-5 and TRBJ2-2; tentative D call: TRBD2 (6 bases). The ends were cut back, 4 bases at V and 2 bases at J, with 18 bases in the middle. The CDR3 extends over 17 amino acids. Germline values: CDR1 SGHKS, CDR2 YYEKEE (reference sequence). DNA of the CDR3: TGTGCCAGCAGCACCCTAGGAAGTAGCGGAAACACCGGGGAGCTGTTTTTT. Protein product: CASSTLGSSGNTGELFF.

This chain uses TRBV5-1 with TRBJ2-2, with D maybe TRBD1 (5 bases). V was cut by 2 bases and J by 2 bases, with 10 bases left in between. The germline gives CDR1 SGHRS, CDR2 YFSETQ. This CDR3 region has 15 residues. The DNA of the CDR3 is TGCGCCAGCAGCTTAACGCAGGGAAACACCGGGGAGCTGTTTTTT. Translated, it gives CASSLTQGNTGELFF.

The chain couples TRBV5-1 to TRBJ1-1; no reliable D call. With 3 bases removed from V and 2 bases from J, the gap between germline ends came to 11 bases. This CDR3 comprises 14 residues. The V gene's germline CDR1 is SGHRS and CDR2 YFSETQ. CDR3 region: CASSWPGLNTEAFF. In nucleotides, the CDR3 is TGCGCCAGCAGCTGGCCGGGCCTTAACACTGAAGCTTTCTTT.

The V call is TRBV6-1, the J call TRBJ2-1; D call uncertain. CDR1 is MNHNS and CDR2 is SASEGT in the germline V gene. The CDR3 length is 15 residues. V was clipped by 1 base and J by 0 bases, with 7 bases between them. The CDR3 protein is CASSEGSSSYNEQFF. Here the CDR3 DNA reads TGTGCCAGCAGTGAAGGGAGTAGCTCCTACAATGAGCAGTTCTTC.

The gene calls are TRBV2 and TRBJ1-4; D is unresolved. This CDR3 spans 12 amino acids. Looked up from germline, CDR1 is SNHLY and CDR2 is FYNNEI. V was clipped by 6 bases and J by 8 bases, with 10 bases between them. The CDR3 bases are TGTGCCAGCAGCGAGAGACGGGAAAAACTGTTTTTT. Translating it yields CASSERREKLFF.

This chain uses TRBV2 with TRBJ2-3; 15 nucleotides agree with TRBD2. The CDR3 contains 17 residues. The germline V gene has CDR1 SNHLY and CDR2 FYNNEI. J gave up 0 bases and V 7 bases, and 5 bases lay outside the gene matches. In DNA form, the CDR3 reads TGTGCCAGCAAAGGACTAGCGGGGGGGCGTAGCACAGATACGCAGTATTTT. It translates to CASKGLAGGRSTDTQYF.

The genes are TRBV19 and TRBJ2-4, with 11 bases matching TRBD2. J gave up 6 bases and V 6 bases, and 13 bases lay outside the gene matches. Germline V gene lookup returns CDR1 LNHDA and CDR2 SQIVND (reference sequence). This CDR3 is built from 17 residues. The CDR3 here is CASSRSPLAGGVNIQYF. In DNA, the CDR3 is TGTGCCAGTAGCCGAAGCCCTCTAGCGGGAGGTGTAAACATTCAGTACTTC.

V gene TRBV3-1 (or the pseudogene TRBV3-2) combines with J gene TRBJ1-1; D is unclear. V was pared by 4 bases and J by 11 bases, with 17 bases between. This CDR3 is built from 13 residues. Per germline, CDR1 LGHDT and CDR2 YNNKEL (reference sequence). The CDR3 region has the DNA TGTGCCAGCAGCCCCCTGGGTGGATACCGGGCTTTCTTT. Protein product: CASSPLGGYRAFF.

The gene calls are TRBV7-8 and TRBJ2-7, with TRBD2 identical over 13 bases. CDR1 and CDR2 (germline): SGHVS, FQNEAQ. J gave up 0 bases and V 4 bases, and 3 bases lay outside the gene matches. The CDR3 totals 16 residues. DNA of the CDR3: TGTGCCAGCAGCTCACGGACTAGCGGGAGCTCCTACGAGCAGTACTTC. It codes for CASSSRTSGSSYEQYF.

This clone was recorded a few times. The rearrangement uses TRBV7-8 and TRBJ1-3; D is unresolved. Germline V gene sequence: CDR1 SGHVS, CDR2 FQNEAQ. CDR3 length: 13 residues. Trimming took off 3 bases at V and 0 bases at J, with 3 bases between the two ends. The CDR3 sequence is CASSLASGNTIYF. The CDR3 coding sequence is TGTGCCAGCAGCTTGGCCTCTGGAAACACCATATATTTT. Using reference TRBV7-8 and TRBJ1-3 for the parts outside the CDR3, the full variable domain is GAGVSQSPRYKVAKRGQDVALRCDPISGHVSLFWYQQALGQGPEFLTYFQNEAQLDKSGLPSDRFFAERPEGSVSTLKIQRTQQEDSAVYLCASSLASGNTIYFGEGSWLTVV.

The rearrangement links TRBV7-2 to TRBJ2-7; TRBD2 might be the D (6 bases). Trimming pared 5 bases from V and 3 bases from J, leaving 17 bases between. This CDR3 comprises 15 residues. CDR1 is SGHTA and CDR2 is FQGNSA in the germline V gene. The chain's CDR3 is CASSLRRDAHYEQYF. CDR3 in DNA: TGTGCCAGCAGCCTCCGGAGGGACGCGCACTACGAGCAGTACTTC.

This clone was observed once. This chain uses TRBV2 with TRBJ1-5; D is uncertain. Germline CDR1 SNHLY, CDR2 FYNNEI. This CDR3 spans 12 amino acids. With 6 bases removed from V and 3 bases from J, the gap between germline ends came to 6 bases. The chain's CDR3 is CASRQFNQPQHF. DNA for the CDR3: TGTGCCAGCAGACAGTTCAATCAGCCCCAGCATTTT.